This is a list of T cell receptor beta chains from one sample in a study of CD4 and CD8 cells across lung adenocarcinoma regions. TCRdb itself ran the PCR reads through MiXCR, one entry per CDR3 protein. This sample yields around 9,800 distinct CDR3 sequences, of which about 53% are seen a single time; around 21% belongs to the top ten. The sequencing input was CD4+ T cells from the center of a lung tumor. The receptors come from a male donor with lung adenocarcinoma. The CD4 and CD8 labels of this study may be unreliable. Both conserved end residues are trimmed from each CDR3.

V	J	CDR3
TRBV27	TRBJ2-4	AGSGGGDQDIQY
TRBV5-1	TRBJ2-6	ASSLLSSRTSGANVLT
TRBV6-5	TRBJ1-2	ASTDRGYGYT
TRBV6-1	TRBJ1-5	ASSEVWRGYYSNQPQH
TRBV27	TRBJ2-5	ASRERDQDTQY
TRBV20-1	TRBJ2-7	SALRPSGGATYEQY
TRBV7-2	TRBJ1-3	ASSLVEGMAGNTIY
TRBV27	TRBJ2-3	ASRATGGAGRSSKETQY
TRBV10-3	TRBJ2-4	AISASIEAKNIQY
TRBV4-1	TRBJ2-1	ASSHQYNEQF
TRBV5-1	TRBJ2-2	ASSSLSVQEGGELF
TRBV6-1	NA	ASSKRVYEQY
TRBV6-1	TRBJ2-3	ASPEGHSPKDTQY
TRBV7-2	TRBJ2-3	ASSFSRVSNTQY
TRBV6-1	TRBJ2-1	ASRLGLAGELF
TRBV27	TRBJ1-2	ASRRDTAGGYGYT
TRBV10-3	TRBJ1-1	AISGLGGGTEAF
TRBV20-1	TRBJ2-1	SARVSDNEQF
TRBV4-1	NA	ASSQGGLAGGPQGTQY
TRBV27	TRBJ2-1	ASSLLGGAYNEQF
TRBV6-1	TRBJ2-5	ASSLRDRGRQY
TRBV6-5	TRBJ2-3	ASSYWGLSKNIQY
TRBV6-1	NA	GSSSGMCATDMQY
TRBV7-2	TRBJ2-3	ASSFDLAGGYTQY
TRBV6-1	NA	AGSGGSGEDTQY
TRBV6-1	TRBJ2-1	ASSVNEQF
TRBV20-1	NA	SASLPKGWVETQY
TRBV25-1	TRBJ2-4	ASSEYGIRTDIQY
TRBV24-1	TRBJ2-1	ATSDLRGDRDEQF
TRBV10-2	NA	ASRRTSGSIEQY
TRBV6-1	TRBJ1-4	ASSPRWTATTNEKLF
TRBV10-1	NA	ASSPSGSYEQY
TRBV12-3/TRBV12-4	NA	ASSQGRYEQY
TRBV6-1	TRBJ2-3	ASSPQDVNTDAQF
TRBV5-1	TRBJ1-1	ASSTGTANTEAF
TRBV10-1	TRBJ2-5	AGQGGRDKDIQY
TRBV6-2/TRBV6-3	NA	ASSYRQVQETQY
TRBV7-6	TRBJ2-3	ASSLGGGGLDAETQY
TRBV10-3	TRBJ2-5	GGGHGGGGPETQY
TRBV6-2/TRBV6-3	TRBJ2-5	ASSHNEYRGPQETQY
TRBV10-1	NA	AGYGGRDKDIQY
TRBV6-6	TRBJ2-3	ASSPPSGGAYSTDTQY
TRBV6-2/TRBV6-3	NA	ASSYSPDTAYEQY